This TCR beta chain came from a study of shared clonotypes between healthy human individuals. Germline CDR1 DFQATT, CDR2 SNEGSKA (reference sequence). The CDR3 covers 11 residues. As concerns this clone: The antigen is unknown. The junction does not match germline at one end; this may be a read error.

Libraries were prepared by immunoSEQ multiplex PCR; TCRdb keeps only in-frame clonotypes and omits some of them. The sample includes about 1.1 million clones, 60% to 80% of them seen just once. General study points: All-four-donor shared clonotypes had higher generation probabilities than non-shared clonotypes did.

This chain connects TRBV20-1 to TRBJ1-5; D is undetermined. This TCR came from a man younger than 35 in good health. Some clones in this sample may be carry-over from other donors' samples. The material sequenced was memory CD4+ T cells from PBMCs. Subset in this sample: CD45RA-negative fraction. The CDR3 nucleotides read TGCAGTACTAGAGATGGTCAGCCCCAGCATTTT. It codes for CSTRDGQPQHF.